The rows below give T cell receptor beta chains drawn from one sample of a study of cytomegalovirus exposure and HLA in healthy donors. This table comes from immunoSEQ multiplex PCR, and its TCRdb copy is limited to in-frame clones, with some not included. Counted here are approximately 130,000 clones, 85% to 90% occurring once; the ten biggest clones make up around 1.9%. The sample taken for sequencing was PBMCs. Every receptor here comes from a woman in her 30s in good health and CMV-seronegative. CDR3s include the opening cysteine and the closing phenylalanine or tryptophan. Each record gives: V gene, clone size, J gene, D gene, CDR3 DNA, CDR3 protein. A D gene is named only where the DNA matches it firmly. Only some rows state a clone size, as once, few, many or a class for expanded clones.

>TRBV7-3|.|TRBJ2-5|TRBD1
TGTGCCAGCAGCTTATACAGGGGGCATGAGACCCAGTACTTC
CASSLYRGHETQYF
>TRBV15|.|TRBJ2-1|.
TGTGCCACCAGAGGAGGGGGCCAGTACAATGAGCAGTTCTTC
CATRGGGQYNEQFF
>TRBV5-1|.|TRBJ2-3|.
TGCGCCAGCAGTTATACAGGTTTAGATACGCAGTATTTT
CASSYTGLDTQYF
>TRBV7-2|.|TRBJ2-7|TRBD2
TGTGCCAGCAGCTTACTAGCGGGCTACGAGCAGTACTTC
CASSLLAGYEQYF
>TRBV5-4|.|TRBJ2-7|TRBD2
TGTGCCAGCAGCTTGAGCGGGGTTGGTTCCTACGAGCAGTACTTC
CASSLSGVGSYEQYF
>TRBV5-4|.|TRBJ2-2|.
TGTGCCAGCAGCTTAGGAGGTCCCGGGGAGCTGTTTTTT
CASSLGGPGELFF
>TRBV2|once|TRBJ1-1|.
TGTGCCAGCAGGAGGGACTGGAACACTGAAGCTTTCTTT
CASRRDWNTEAFF
>TRBV5-6|.|TRBJ1-2|.
TGTGCCAGCAGCCTGGGTCCCGAGGGGGTCTATGGCTACACCTTC
CASSLGPEGVYGYTF
>TRBV18|.|TRBJ1-1|.
TGTGCCAGCTCACTTACGGGACATCAGAACACTGAAGCTTTCTTT
CASSLTGHQNTEAFF
>TRBV12-5|.|TRBJ1-1|.
TGTGCTAGTCGATTCCAGGGGAACACTGAAGCTTTCTTT
CASRFQGNTEAFF
>TRBV15|.|TRBJ1-1|.
TGTGCCACCAGCAGAGATCCGGTGAACACTGAAGCTTTCTTT
CATSRDPVNTEAFF
>TRBV18|.|TRBJ1-4|.
TGTGCCAGCTCACCACCGCAGGATTCAACTAATGAAAAACTGTTTTTT
CASSPPQDSTNEKLFF
>TRBV11-2|.|TRBJ1-2|TRBD1
TGTGCCAGCAGCTTAGGGTCCCGACAGGGTCGCTATGGCTACACCTTC
CASSLGSRQGRYGYTF
>TRBV6-6|.|TRBJ1-5|TRBD1
TGTGCCAGCAGTGGGGGACAGGGGGCTATTCAGCCCCAGCATTTT
CASSGGQGAIQPQHF
>TRBV11-2|.|TRBJ2-3|TRBD2
TGTGCCAGCAGCTTAGCAGCGGGGGGCACAGATACGCAGTATTTT
CASSLAAGGTDTQYF
>TRBV30|.|TRBJ2-7|.
TGTGCCTGGAGATCGCCCCCGGTTTTCCACGAGCAGTACTTC
CAWRSPPVFHEQYF
>TRBV25-1|once|TRBJ2-1|TRBD1
TGTGCCAGCAGTACGGGACAGGTGGGGAATGAGCAGTTCTTC
CASSTGQVGNEQFF
>TRBV6-6|once|TRBJ1-6|.
TGTGCCAGCAGTTACGCGGGGGGTAATTCACCCCTCCACTTT
CASSYAGGNSPLHF
>TRBV9|few|TRBJ2-5|.
TGTGCCAGCAGCGTAGCGGGACAAGCGTCAACGACCCAGTACTTC
CASSVAGQASTTQYF
>TRBV7-2|.|TRBJ1-3|.
TGTGCCAGCAGCTTAGGTATACAGGGAGCTGGAAACACCATATATTTT
CASSLGIQGAGNTIYF
>TRBV4-3|many|TRBJ2-3|TRBD2
TGCGCCAGCAGCCAAGAGGCTAGCGGGGGCACAGATACGCAGTATTTT
CASSQEASGGTDTQYF
>TRBV5-6|.|TRBJ1-2|.
TGTGCCAGCAGCCCCCTGGGCAGTCATGGCTACACCTTC
CASSPLGSHGYTF
>TRBV2|few|TRBJ2-5|TRBD2
TGTGCCAGCAGTGAACGACTAGCATGGCACTTC
CASSERLAWHF
>TRBV9|few|TRBJ2-1|.
TGTGCCAGCAGCTCTCAAGCCCCGGGTGAGCAGTTCTTC
CASSSQAPGEQFF
>TRBV6-4|.|TRBJ2-5|.
TGTGCCAGCAGTGCGCAAGAGACCCAGTACTTC
CASSAQETQYF
>TRBV9|.|TRBJ2-1|TRBD1
TGTGCCAGCAGCGCACAGGGGAGAGGGGGCTACAATGAGCAGTTCTTC
CASSAQGRGGYNEQFF
>TRBV27|.|TRBJ2-7|TRBD2
TGTGCCAGCAGCCCTCGGACTAGCGGCTCCTACGAGCAGTACTTC
CASSPRTSGSYEQYF
>TRBV14|.|TRBJ1-4|.
TGTGCCAGCAGCCAAGATTTGGGACTAGACAAACTGTTTTTT
CASSQDLGLDKLFF
>TRBV7-3|.|TRBJ1-2|.
TGTGCCAGCAGCTTAAATGCCTTAGACTATGGCTACACCTTC
CASSLNALDYGYTF
>TRBV4-3|.|TRBJ2-3|.
TGCGCCAGCAGGGTGTCAGAAAGCACAGATACGCAGTATTTT
CASRVSESTDTQYF
>TRBV11-1|few|TRBJ2-1|TRBD1
TGTGCCAGCAGCACGGGACAGGTCAACAATGAGCAGTTCTTC
CASSTGQVNNEQFF
>TRBV2|.|TRBJ2-3|TRBD2
TGTGCCAGCAGGTCCCGGGGGGGAAGCACAGATACGCAGTATTTT
CASRSRGGSTDTQYF
>TRBV7-2|.|TRBJ2-1|TRBD2
TGTGCCAGCAGCTTAGTAGCGGGGGCCCATAATGAGCAGTTCTTC
CASSLVAGAHNEQFF
>TRBV7-6|.|TRBJ2-3|TRBD2
TGTGCCAGCAGTTCAGGACTAGCGGATACTAGCACAGATACGCAGTATTTT
CASSSGLADTSTDTQYF
>TRBV2|.|TRBJ1-5|TRBD1
TGTGCCACCTTCGACAGGGGTGGTCAGCCCCAGCATTTT
CATFDRGGQPQHF
>TRBV5-6|.|TRBJ2-6|.
TGTGCCAGCAGCTCGACAGTTGTGAGCTCTGGGGCCAACGTCCTGACTTTC
CASSSTVVSSGANVLTF
>TRBV7-9|.|TRBJ1-4|TRBD1
TGTGCCAGCAGCACGGACAGGGGGCATGAAAAACTGTTTTTT
CASSTDRGHEKLFF
>TRBV6-5|.|TRBJ2-5|TRBD1
TGTGCCAGCAGGAGGACAGGGAGGGAGACCCAGTACTTC
CASRRTGRETQYF
>TRBV7-2|.|TRBJ2-3|.
TGTGCCAGCAGCTTAAGACCCAACGCGGGGGCCTCCACAGATACGCAGTATTTT
CASSLRPNAGASTDTQYF
>TRBV5-1|.|TRBJ2-7|TRBD1
TGCGCCAGCAGCTCCCGACAGGGGGCCTCCGAGCAGTACTTC
CASSSRQGASEQYF
>TRBV6-1|.|TRBJ2-1|TRBD2
TGTGCCAGCAGTGATCTAGCGGGGGGGCGGGCTGAGCAGTTCTTC
CASSDLAGGRAEQFF
>TRBV6-5|.|TRBJ1-6|.
TGTGCCAGCAGTTTATTACCCCTCCACTTT
CASSLLPLHF
>TRBV19|.|TRBJ2-7|.
TGTGCCACCTCAACCCCGGGAACATACGAGCAGTACTTC
CATSTPGTYEQYF
>TRBV10-3|.|TRBJ2-7|TRBD1
TGTGCCACCAGGACAGGGGCGATATTCTACGAGCAGTACTTC
CATRTGAIFYEQYF
>TRBV10-1|once|TRBJ2-1|TRBD1
TGCGCCAGCAGTCTTACAGGGGGCTTCAACAACAATGAGCAGTTCTTC
CASSLTGGFNNNEQFF
>TRBV7-8|.|TRBJ2-3|TRBD2
TGTGCCAGCAGCATTAGCGGGACTAGCACAGATACGCAGTATTTT
CASSISGTSTDTQYF
>TRBV30|.|TRBJ2-7|.
TGTGCCTGGAGTGAGAGGGACGAGCAGTACTTC
CAWSERDEQYF
>TRBV2|.|TRBJ2-5|.
TGTGCCAGCAGTGAACTAGATTCCCAGTACTTC
CASSELDSQYF
>TRBV27|.|TRBJ2-3|TRBD2
TGTGCCAGCAGTTTATCTAGGGGGACTAGCCTCACAGATACGCAGTATTTT
CASSLSRGTSLTDTQYF
>TRBV30|.|TRBJ1-1|TRBD1
TGTGCCTGGACCAGGGGGCTGGTGATGAACACTGAAGCTTTCTTT
CAWTRGLVMNTEAFF
>TRBV18|once|TRBJ1-1|.
TGTGCCAGCTCACCCAACGGGGGATTGACCGGCATGAACACTGAAGCTTTCTTT
CASSPNGGLTGMNTEAFF
>TRBV27|.|TRBJ2-3|TRBD2
TGTGCCAGCAGCCCCCCAACTAGCGGGGTGGAGACAGATACGCAGTATTTT
CASSPPTSGVETDTQYF
>TRBV6-1|.|TRBJ2-3|TRBD2
TGTGCCAGCAGTGGACTAGCGGGGGGCACAGATACGCAGTATTTT
CASSGLAGGTDTQYF
>TRBV4-2|.|TRBJ1-2|TRBD1
TGTGCCAGCAGCCAAGATTCGGCAGGGGGCTGGGATGGCTACACCTTC
CASSQDSAGGWDGYTF
>TRBV6-4|many|TRBJ1-6|TRBD1
TGTGCCAGCAGTGAAACTACGACAGGGGATAATTCACCCCTCCACTTT
CASSETTTGDNSPLHF
>TRBV6-1|.|TRBJ2-3|.
TGTGCCAGCAGTGGACAGATAAGGGGAGATACGCAGTATTTT
CASSGQIRGDTQYF
>TRBV7-9|.|TRBJ1-1|.
TGTGCCACCGGGGGGTTAACTGAAGCTTTCTTT
CATGGLTEAFF
>TRBV18|.|TRBJ1-5|.
TGTGCCAGCTCACCGAACAGGAATCAGCCCCAGCATTTT
CASSPNRNQPQHF
>TRBV2|.|TRBJ2-5|.
TGTGCCAGCAGTGACCAGGCACAGGGTGGAGAGACCCAGTACTTC
CASSDQAQGGETQYF
>TRBV10-1|once|TRBJ2-5|.
TGCGCCAGCAGTGAGGCGCGAATTTGGGAGACCCAGTACTTC
CASSEARIWETQYF